A few counts support the clone carrying this TCR beta chain. The data were obtained in a study of blood T cells in healthy people across ages. The use of a sample-barcoded 5' primer and a J-beta primer mix characterized a second PCR of roughly 6 to 11 cycles. No fewer than 2.5 million CDR3-containing paired-end reads came from each sample. TCRdb re-analysed the 5' RACE reads in MiXCR, keeping a single row per CDR3 protein. The table records 650,000 to 1,000,000 distinct CDR3 sequences, 35% to 60% of them present only once. This receptor was taken from a man aged 80 or over in good health. The sequenced sample consisted of blood.

This CDR3 reads CASSYSLAGGPGTKNIQYF. The CDR3 nucleotides are TGTGCCAGCAGTTACTCCCTAGCGGGAGGGCCCGGAACCAAAAACATTCAGTACTTC. V usage is TRBV6-2 or TRBV6-3 and J usage is TRBJ2-4; 12 bases map to TRBD2. The CDR3 is 19 amino acids. CDR1 MNHEY and CDR2 SVGEGT come from the germline V gene. The V gene end was trimmed by 0 bases and the J gene end by 2 bases; junction bases not matched to a gene: 8.